The rows below give T cell receptor beta chains drawn from one sample of a study of CD8+CD57+ T cells in acquired aplastic anemia. Via MiXCR, TCRdb re-called the reads, giving one row per CDR3 protein. The data hold around 250,000 distinct CDR3 sequences, with around three fifths observed a single time. Sample: sorted CD4+, CD8+, or CD8+CD57+ T cells (not recorded which) from PBMCs. These TCRs come from a human donor with severe aplastic anemia or a healthy control (not recorded which). CDR3s include the opening cysteine and the closing phenylalanine or tryptophan. A D gene is named only where the DNA matches it firmly. Not every row has a clone size; where given, it reads once, few, many or a size class.

TRBJ2-3	TRBD2	TRBV13	many	CASSPIAGAFTQYF	TGTGCCAGCAGCCCAATAGCGGGGGCGTTTACGCAGTATTTT
TRBJ2-1	TRBD1	TRBV6-1	many	CASGLRDRAYNEQFF	TGTGCCAGCGGCCTCCGGGACAGGGCCTACAATGAGCAGTTCTTC
TRBJ2-7	TRBD2	TRBV7-6	NA	CASSLALAGDEQYF	TGTGCCAGCAGCTTAGCACTAGCGGGAGACGAGCAGTACTTC
TRBJ2-7	NA	TRBV7-9	NA	CASSLPLAPSHEQYF	TGTGCCAGCAGCTTACCGTTAGCGCCATCCCACGAGCAGTACTTC
TRBJ2-1	TRBD2	TRBV2	NA	CASSEGSGGAYNEQFF	TGTGCCAGCAGTGAAGGGAGCGGGGGAGCATACAATGAGCAGTTCTTC
TRBJ1-2	NA	TRBV29-1	NA	CSVVDSSFLNYGYTF	TGCAGCGTGGTGGACAGTTCATTCCTCAACTATGGCTACACCTTC
TRBJ2-5	NA	TRBV25-1	NA	CASSAAETQYF	TGTGCCAGCAGCGCAGCAGAGACCCAGTACTTC
TRBJ1-2	NA	TRBV7-3	once	CASSRGGALDYGYTF	TGTGCCAGCAGCCGCGGGGGGGCTCTGGACTATGGCTACACCTTC
TRBJ1-1	TRBD1	TRBV9	NA	CASSGRTGGKGTEAFF	TGTGCCAGCAGCGGAAGGACAGGGGGCAAGGGCACTGAAGCTTTCTTT
TRBJ2-3	TRBD2	TRBV2	NA	CASSDPGTRFAGVADTQYF	TGTGCCAGCAGTGACCCTGGGACTAGATTCGCGGGTGTCGCAGATACGCAGTATTTT
TRBJ1-2	NA	TRBV12-3/TRBV12-4	NA	CASREEGNYGYTF	TGTGCCAGCAGGGAGGAAGGGAACTATGGCTACACCTTC
TRBJ2-6	NA	TRBV20-1	NA	CSAGQISGADVLTF	TGCAGTGCCGGACAGATTTCTGGGGCCGACGTCCTGACTTTC
TRBJ1-5	TRBD1	TRBV6-1	many	CASSPGTVHQPQHF	TGTGCCAGCAGTCCCGGGACAGTTCACCAGCCCCAGCATTTT
TRBJ2-2	NA	TRBV29-1	NA	CSGMGLHTGELFF	TGCAGCGGCATGGGACTCCACACCGGGGAGCTGTTTTTT
TRBJ2-7	NA	TRBV24-1	many	CATSDRQFGEQYF	TGTGCCACCAGTGATCGACAGTTCGGCGAGCAGTACTTC
TRBJ1-1	NA	TRBV10-3	NA	CAIRGDDTEAFF	TGTGCCATCAGGGGGGACGACACTGAAGCTTTCTTT
TRBJ1-2	TRBD1	TRBV6-6	many	CASTYPPGQGKGHTF	TGTGCCAGCACTTATCCACCGGGACAGGGAAAAGGCCACACCTTC
TRBJ1-6	NA	TRBV28	many	CASAKGGSPLHF	TGTGCCAGCGCGAAGGGCGGCTCACCCCTCCACTTT
TRBJ2-2	TRBD2	TRBV20-1	NA	CSAPRGGTATGELSF	TGCAGTGCACCGCGGGGGGGCACCGCGACCGGGGAGCTGTCTTTT
TRBJ1-1	NA	TRBV12-3/TRBV12-4	many	CASSREPGAGTEAFF	TGTGCCAGCAGTCGAGAACCGGGGGCGGGGACTGAAGCTTTCTTT
TRBJ2-7	TRBD1	TRBV11-2	NA	CASSLIQGAYEQYF	TGTGCCAGCAGCTTAATACAGGGGGCCTACGAGCAGTACTTC
TRBJ1-6	NA	TRBV7-9	NA	CASSLRGENSPLHF	TGTGCCAGCAGCTTAAGGGGCGAGAATTCACCCCTCCACTTT
TRBJ2-1	TRBD2	TRBV20-1	NA	CSARDYLAGAYNEQFF	TGCAGTGCTAGAGATTATCTAGCGGGAGCCTACAATGAGCAGTTCTTC
TRBJ2-7	NA	TRBV15	NA	CATKSGRGTDEQYF	TGTGCCACCAAAAGTGGGAGGGGGACGGACGAGCAGTACTTC
TRBJ1-5	TRBD1	TRBV11-2	NA	CASSIGTEANQPQHF	TGTGCCAGCAGCATAGGGACAGAGGCAAATCAGCCCCAGCATTTT
TRBJ1-1	TRBD1	TRBV20-1	NA	CSASRGGDRAEAFF	TGCAGTGCTAGCCGTGGCGGGGACAGAGCTGAAGCTTTCTTT
TRBJ1-1	TRBD1	TRBV7-9	many	CASSLDRYTEAFF	TGTGCCAGCAGCTTGGACAGGTACACTGAAGCTTTCTTT
TRBJ1-2	NA	TRBV12-3/TRBV12-4	NA	CASSFAHTCNRSYGYTF	TGTGCCAGCAGTTTTGCCCACACGTGTAACAGAAGCTATGGCTACACCTTC
TRBJ2-6	NA	TRBV29-1	NA	CSLASSGANVLTF	TGCAGCTTAGCAAGCTCTGGGGCCAACGTCCTGACTTTC
TRBJ2-7	NA	TRBV6-4	once	CASPSEPPNYEQYF	TGTGCCTCCCCCTCGGAGCCCCCTAACTACGAGCAGTACTTC
TRBJ1-4	NA	TRBV5-1	NA	CASSLENEKLFF	TGCGCCAGCAGCTTGGAAAATGAAAAACTGTTTTTT
TRBJ2-5	TRBD1	TRBV7-7	many	CASSRDSHRQETQYF	TGTGCTAGCAGCCGGGACAGCCACCGGCAGGAGACCCAGTACTTC
TRBJ1-5	NA	TRBV10-1	NA	CARIKENQPQHF	TGCGCCAGAATAAAGGAGAATCAGCCCCAGCATTTT
TRBJ2-3	NA	TRBV24-1	NA	CATSDYQDGTDTQYF	TGTGCCACCAGTGATTATCAGGATGGCACAGATACGCAGTATTTT
TRBJ2-7	TRBD1	TRBV15	few	CATSTRTGGFEQYF	TGTGCCACCAGCACCCGGACAGGGGGCTTCGAGCAGTACTTC
TRBJ2-3	TRBD2	TRBV2	NA	CASSLAGGHGDTQYF	TGTGCCAGCAGCTTGGCGGGGGGGCATGGAGATACGCAGTATTTT
TRBJ2-7	TRBD1	TRBV12-5	many	CASGDRVYEQYF	TGTGCTAGTGGAGACAGGGTCTACGAGCAGTACTTC
TRBJ2-2	NA	TRBV6-1	NA	CASSRGTTGELFF	TGTGCCAGCAGCCGGGGTACCACCGGGGAGCTGTTTTTT
TRBJ2-4	TRBD1	TRBV6-2/TRBV6-3	few	CASSYQTGGLAKNIQYF	TGTGCCAGCAGTTACCAGACAGGGGGCCTAGCCAAAAACATTCAGTACTTC
TRBJ2-7	NA	TRBV6-5	many	CASSYSVGNEQYF	TGTGCCAGCAGTTACTCCGTTGGGAACGAGCAGTACTTC
TRBJ2-1	TRBD2	TRBV9	NA	CASSPGSGTYNEQFF	TGTGCCAGCAGCCCCGGTAGCGGGACTTACAATGAGCAGTTCTTC
TRBJ1-5	TRBD1	TRBV5-8	NA	CASSTGTGDQPQHF	TGTGCCAGCAGTACCGGGACAGGGGATCAGCCCCAGCATTTT
TRBJ1-5	NA	TRBV15	few	CATSRVRDQPQHF	TGTGCCACCAGCAGAGTTCGGGATCAGCCCCAGCATTTT
TRBJ1-4	NA	TRBV20-1	NA	CSALDGTNEKLFF	TGCAGTGCTCTCGACGGAACTAATGAAAAACTGTTTTTT
TRBJ1-2	NA	TRBV11-2	many	CASSLDGGYGYTF	TGTGCCAGCAGCTTAGATGGGGGCTATGGCTACACCTTC
TRBJ1-1	NA	TRBV20-1	many	CSARLGVRGGTEAFF	TGCAGTGCTAGACTAGGGGTGAGGGGGGGCACTGAAGCTTTCTTT
TRBJ2-3	NA	TRBV11-2	NA	CASSLVGGTPSTDTQYF	TGTGCCAGCAGCTTAGTTGGGGGGACCCCAAGCACAGATACGCAGTATTTT
TRBJ2-3	TRBD2	TRBV18	NA	CASSSRSGAHTDTQYF	TGTGCCAGCTCCTCCCGGAGCGGGGCACACACAGATACGCAGTATTTT
TRBJ2-1	NA	TRBV29-1	NA	CSAGEVDDNEQFF	TGCAGCGCGGGAGAGGTGGATGACAATGAGCAGTTCTTC
TRBJ2-7	NA	TRBV20-1	NA	CSALDGRGDKGGDEQYF	TGCAGTGCCTTAGACGGTCGCGGGGACAAGGGGGGAGACGAGCAGTACTTC
TRBJ1-4	NA	TRBV5-1	NA	CASSLGGSKQEKLFF	TGCGCCAGCAGCTTGGGAGGGAGTAAGCAGGAAAAACTGTTTTTT
TRBJ2-5	NA	TRBV12-3/TRBV12-4	once	CASRRGDLRQETQYF	TGTGCCAGCAGAAGAGGGGACCTTCGCCAAGAGACCCAGTACTTC